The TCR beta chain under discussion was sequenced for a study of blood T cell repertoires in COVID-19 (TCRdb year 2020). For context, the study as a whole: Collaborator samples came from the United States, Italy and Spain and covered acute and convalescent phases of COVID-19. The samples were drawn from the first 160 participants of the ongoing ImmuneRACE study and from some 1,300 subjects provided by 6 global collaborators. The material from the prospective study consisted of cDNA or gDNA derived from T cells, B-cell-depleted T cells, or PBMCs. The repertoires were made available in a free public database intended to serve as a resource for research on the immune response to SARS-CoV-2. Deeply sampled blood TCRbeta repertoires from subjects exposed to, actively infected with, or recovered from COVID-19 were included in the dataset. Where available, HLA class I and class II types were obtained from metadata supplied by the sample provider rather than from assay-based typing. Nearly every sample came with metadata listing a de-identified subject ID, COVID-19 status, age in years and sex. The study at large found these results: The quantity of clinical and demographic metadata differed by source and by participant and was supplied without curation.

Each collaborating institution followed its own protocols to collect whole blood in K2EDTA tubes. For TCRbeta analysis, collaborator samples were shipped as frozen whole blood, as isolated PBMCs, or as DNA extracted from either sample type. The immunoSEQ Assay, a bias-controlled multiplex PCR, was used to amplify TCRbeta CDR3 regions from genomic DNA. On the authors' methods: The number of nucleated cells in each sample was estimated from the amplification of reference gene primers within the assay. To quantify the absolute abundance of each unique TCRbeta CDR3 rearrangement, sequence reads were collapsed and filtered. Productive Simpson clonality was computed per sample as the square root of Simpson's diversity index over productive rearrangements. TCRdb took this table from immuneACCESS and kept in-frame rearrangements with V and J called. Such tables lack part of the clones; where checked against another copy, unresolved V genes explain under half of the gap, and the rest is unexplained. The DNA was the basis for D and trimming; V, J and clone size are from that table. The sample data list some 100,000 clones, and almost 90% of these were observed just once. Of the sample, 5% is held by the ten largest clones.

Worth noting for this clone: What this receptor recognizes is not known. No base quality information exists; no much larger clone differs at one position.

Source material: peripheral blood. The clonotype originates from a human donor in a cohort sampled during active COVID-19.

The CDR3 protein sequence reads: CASSMGGRANEQFF. The base sequence is TGTGCCAGTAGTATGGGCGGGAGGGCCAATGAGCAGTTCTTC. This sequence uses TRBV19 and TRBJ2-1; TRBD2 fits 9 bases in the junction. The CDR3 starts with the cysteine, ends with the phenylalanine, and has 14 residues. Just CDR3 DNA is preserved here, 42 bases in frame from base 1. Clipping removes 3 bases from V and 6 bases from J, with 3 as the unmatched junction base count. The germline V gene (reference sequence) specifies LNHDA as CDR1 and SQIVND as CDR2.